The source of this T cell receptor (beta chain) is a study of long-term antiretroviral therapy in people with HIV. Survey-level immunoSEQ v3.0 assays were run. Sequencing used immunoSEQ multiplex PCR; TCRdb keeps in-frame clones, though not all of them. In the table there are about 29,000 clones, over 90% of which are singletons. The CDR3 sequence is 13 residues long. V gave up 3 bases and J gave up 9 bases, with 14 bases separating them. Germline V CDR1 and CDR2: MNHEY, SMNVEV (reference sequence). Source: unsorted PBMCs, taken 6.2 years after starting antiretroviral therapy. V gene TRBV27 combines with J gene TRBJ1-2, with D perhaps TRBD1 (5 bases). This receptor was identified in a man between 40 and 49 years old with HIV. The CDR3 DNA reads TGTGCCAGCAGTTTTACGGGGGGTAGCAGCTACACCTTC. Translating gives CASSFTGGSSYTF.